This TCR beta chain was sequenced during a study of T-cell reconstitution after alpha-beta-depleted transplantation in children. The table lists this clonotype with a few counts. V trimming: 6 bases; J trimming: 1 base; junction bases outside the gene matches: 2. Per the germline V gene, CDR1 is LGHNA and CDR2 is YNFKEQ. The CDR3 consists of 14 residues. A library of TCRbeta sequences, prepared with unique molecular identifiers, was generated. TCRdb analysed the PCR reads with MiXCR anew, one entry per CDR3 protein. The sample contains about 980,000 distinct CDR3 sequences, roughly 29% of which appear only once.

This TCR was sampled from a boy under two years old who had a stem cell transplant for SCID, so the T cells may come from the graft donor. The genes are TRBV4-2 and TRBJ2-2; the match to TRBD1 covers 7 bases. This specimen was PBMCs, mostly from graft donor cells, taken 360 days after TCRalphabeta/CD19-depleted stem cell transplant. CDR3 loop: CASRGQKNTGELFF. CDR3 nucleotides: TGTGCCAGCAGGGGACAGAAGAACACCGGGGAGCTGTTTTTT.